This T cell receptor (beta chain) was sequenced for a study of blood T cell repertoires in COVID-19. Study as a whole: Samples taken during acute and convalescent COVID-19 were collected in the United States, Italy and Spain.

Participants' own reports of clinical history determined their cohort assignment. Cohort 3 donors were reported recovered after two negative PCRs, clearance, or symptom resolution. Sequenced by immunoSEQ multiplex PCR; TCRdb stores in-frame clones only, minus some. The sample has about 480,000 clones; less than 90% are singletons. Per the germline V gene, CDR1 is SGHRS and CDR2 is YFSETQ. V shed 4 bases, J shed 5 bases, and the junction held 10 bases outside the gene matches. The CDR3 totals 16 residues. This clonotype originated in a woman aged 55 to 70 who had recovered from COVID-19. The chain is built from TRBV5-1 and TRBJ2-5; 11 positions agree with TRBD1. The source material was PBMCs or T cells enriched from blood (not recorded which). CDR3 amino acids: CASSEPGTGGRETQYF. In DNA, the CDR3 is TGCGCCAGCAGCGAACCCGGGACAGGGGGTAGGGAGACCCAGTACTTC.